These 2 T cell receptor beta chains originate from one sample sequenced in a study of long-term antiretroviral therapy in people with HIV (dated by TCRdb to between 2021 and 2024). The immunoSEQ hsTCRB v3.0 assay was used at survey level resolution for TRB variable region sequencing. TCRdb holds this immuneACCESS table with in-frame rearrangements only. Some clones are missing; in checked studies, unresolved V genes explain under half, and the rest has no known cause. The sample table lists 25,000 to 40,000 clones, about 95% of them with a count of one. The top ten clonotypes cover 2% to 2.5% of the sample. The source material was unsorted PBMCs, sampled approximately 6.5 years after starting antiretroviral therapy. Receptors originate from a man aged 25-45 years with HIV.

The chain joins TRBV2 to TRBJ1-5; no clear D gene. Germline CDR1 reads SNHLY; CDR2 reads FYNNEI. The CDR3 is 12 residues long. The germline V and J ends were trimmed by 1 base and 6 bases, with 4 bases remaining between them. CDR3 coding DNA: TGTGCCAGCAGTGAAGGGGTTCAGCCCCAGCATTTT. Translation: CASSEGVQPQHF.

The CDR3 reads CASSQDARSTEAFF. In DNA, the CDR3 is TGTGCCAGCAGCCAAGATGCACGGTCCACTGAAGCTTTCTTT. The chain has TRBV4-2 and TRBJ1-1, with no clear D. V gave up 0 bases and J gave up 4 bases, with 9 bases separating them. The germline gives CDR1 LGHNA, CDR2 YNFKEQ. CDR3 size: 14 residues.